These 21 T cell receptor beta chains came from one sample sequenced in a study of T cell clonality in common variable immunodeficiency. Study findings and constraints: Fewer deletions and N-nucleotide insertions were reportedly seen in common variable immunodeficiency TCR beta sequences.

Their antigens are not known. Data came from immunoSEQ multiplex PCR; TCRdb stores just in-frame clones and leaves some out. Listed for the sample are 20,000 to 25,000 clones, none seen a single time. Source material: peripheral blood mononuclear cells. These receptors were collected from a human donor with common variable immunodeficiency.

This clone was picked up many times. The read ends 3 residues shy of where the CDR3 ends; the end is completed using the germline J gene. The chain is built from TRBV29-1 and TRBJ2-7; no clear D gene. This CDR3 spans 13 amino acids. V shed 3 bases and J shed 0 bases, with 9 bases lying between them. The germline gives CDR1 SQVTM, CDR2 ANQGSEA. The CDR3 sequence is CSVETRSSYEQYF. The sequenced part of the CDR3 DNA is TGCAGCGTTGAGACCAGGAGCTCCTACGAG.

There are many counts of this clone. The read comes to an end 3 residues before the CDR3 does, leaving the germline J gene to fill in the end. The chain employs TRBV18 and TRBJ1-6; D is ambiguous. The germline V gene has CDR1 KGHSH and CDR2 LQKENI. CDR3 length equals 15 residues. The germline V and J ends were trimmed by 4 bases and 8 bases, with 15 bases remaining between them. CDR3 DNA, as far as it was read: TGTGCCAGCTCACAAGAGGCCCTTGACTATTCACCC. The encoded protein is CASSQEALDYSP. The full CDR3 protein reads CASSQEALDYSPLHF.

This clone was seen at least ten times. The CDR3 extends 3 residues past the end of the read, so its final part is completed from the germline J gene. V gene TRBV20-1 combines with J gene TRBJ1-5, with D possibly being TRBD1 (5 bases). The CDR3 spans 16 residues. Between the trimmed V and J ends, which lost 0 bases and 0 bases, there was a span of 12 bases. Germline V gene lookup returns CDR1 DFQATT and CDR2 SNEGSKA (reference sequence). The DNA read from the CDR3 is TGCAGTGCTAGAGATGGGCAGGGCACTAGCAATCAGCCC. The encoded protein is CSARDGQGTSNQP. The whole CDR3 protein reads CSARDGQGTSNQPQHF.

This clone was seen repeatedly, ten times or more. The CDR3 end falls 3 residues outside the read, so it is completed with the germline J gene. The chain employs TRBV2 and TRBJ1-5, with TRBD1 matching 7 bases. CDR1 is SNHLY, CDR2 FYNNEI, per germline. The V gene end was trimmed by 6 bases and the J gene end by 5 bases; junction bases not matched to a gene: 7. The CDR3 is 14 residues long. CDR3 bases read: TGTGCCAGCAGACCCGGGACAGTGGATCAGCCC. It yields the protein CASRPGTVDQP. The full CDR3 reads CASRPGTVDQPQHF.

This clone was counted many times. With the read ending 3 residues before the CDR3 end, the germline J gene is used to fill in that end. The chain couples TRBV7-6 to TRBJ1-4; D perhaps matches TRBD1 (5 bases). This CDR3 contains 15 residues. Deletions cut 1 base from V and 8 bases from J, with 14 bases between. The V gene's germline CDR1 is SGHVS and CDR2 FNYEAQ. The CDR3 is CASSLVSGIGEKLFF. The covered CDR3 bases are TGTGCCAGCAGCTTAGTGTCAGGGATTGGAGAAAAA.

This clone was seen repeatedly, ten times or more. The CDR3 goes on 3 residues after the read ends, and that part is filled in from the germline J gene. The chain employs TRBV27 and TRBJ1-1, with 7 positions matching TRBD1. CDR3 length: 15 amino acids. The junction had 9 bases not matched to a gene; V was cut back by 3 bases and J by 5 bases. Germline values: CDR1 MNHEY, CDR2 SMNVEV (reference sequence). The CDR3 sequence is CASSFQGGRRTEAFF. The DNA read from the CDR3 is TGTGCCAGCAGTTTCCAAGGGGGCAGGAGAACTGAA.

In its sample, this clone was seen many times. The CDR3 sequence is CASSQGLAAYNEQFF. The DNA read from the CDR3 is TGTGCCAGCAGTCAGGGACTAGCGGCATACAATGAG. The chain is built from TRBV6-2 or TRBV6-3 and TRBJ2-1, with 11 bases that match TRBD2. The read ends 3 residues early relative to the CDR3; the germline J gene fills the gap. V shed 5 bases, J shed 4 bases, and the junction held 4 bases outside the gene matches. The germline gives CDR1 MNHEY, CDR2 SVGEGT. The CDR3 sequence is 15 residues long.

In this sample, this clone turned up many times. The read ends 3 residues early relative to the CDR3; the germline J gene fills the gap. The chain has TRBV7-6 and TRBJ2-7, with 7 positions matching TRBD2. This CDR3 spans 17 amino acids. Germline lookup yields CDR1 SGHVS and CDR2 FNYEAQ. V was clipped by 5 bases and J by 0 bases; unmatched bases: 13. The CDR3 bases that were read are TGTGCCAGCAGCACAAGTGGGGGGGTAGAAAGCTCCTACGAG. Amino acid sequence: CASSTSGGVESSYE. Given in full, the CDR3 is CASSTSGGVESSYEQYF.

In this sample, this clone turned up many times. The part of the CDR3 DNA that was read is TGCAGTGCTAGCCGGGTGCTAGCGGGGGACTCCACAGATACG. Amino acids: CSASRVLAGDSTDT. The whole CDR3 sequence reads CSASRVLAGDSTDTQYF. The chain employs TRBV20-1 and TRBJ2-3, with TRBD2 identical over 10 bases. From the germline J gene comes the end of the CDR3, since the read stops 3 residues before it. V shed 3 bases and J 2 bases; nucleotides not matched to a gene: 11. There are 17 residues in the CDR3. Germline assignment: CDR1 DFQATT and CDR2 SNEGSKA (reference sequence).

This clone occurred many times. Read sequence stops 3 residues before the CDR3 end, and the germline J gene provides the missing end. The chain carries TRBV6-1 and TRBJ1-2; D call uncertain. CDR3 length: 13 amino acids. Trimming cost V 2 bases and J 3 bases, with 7 bases left between them. Germline V gene sequence: CDR1 MNHNS, CDR2 SASEGT. The part of the CDR3 DNA that was read is TGTGCCAGCAGTGAACTGCCGGACTATGGC. Protein product: CASSELPDYG. The complete CDR3 reads CASSELPDYGYTF.

This clone was observed many times. The sequence runs out 3 residues before the end of the CDR3; the remainder is reconstructed from the germline J gene. V gene TRBV7-3 combines with J gene TRBJ2-3; 8 nucleotides align to TRBD2. This CDR3 spans 16 amino acids. The J segment lost 2 bases and the V segment lost 3 bases, leaving 7 bases of the junction unmatched. Germline CDR1 SGHTA, CDR2 FQGTGA. The sequenced CDR3 bases are TGTGCCAGCAGCTTGCAGCGGGGGCGGGACACAGATACG. Amino acids: CASSLQRGRDTDT. The CDR3, in full, reads CASSLQRGRDTDTQYF. The full variable domain, completed using reference TRBV7-3 and TRBJ2-3, is GAGVSQTPSNKVTEKGKYVELRCDPISGHTALYWYRQSLGQGPEFLIYFQGTGAADDSGLPNDRFFAVRPEGSVSTLKIQRTERGDSAVYLCASSLQRGRDTDTQYFGPGTRLTVL.

This clone showed up many times. The CDR3 is cut off 3 residues early in the read; its end comes from the germline J gene. The chain has TRBV20-1 and TRBJ2-7; D might be TRBD1 (6 bases). The length of the CDR3 is 14 residues. CDR1 and CDR2 (germline): DFQATT, SNEGSKA (reference sequence). V was clipped by 6 bases and J by 2 bases, with 17 bases between them. The CDR3 loop is CSAEDSHLTYEQYF. The CDR3 bases that were read are TGCAGTGCAGAGGACAGCCACCTGACCTACGAG.

In its sample, this clone was seen many times. The CDR3 goes on 3 residues after the read ends, and that part is filled in from the germline J gene. J is TRBJ1-1 and V is TRBV5-1; 10 nucleotides line up with TRBD1. Unmatched junction bases numbered 13, after V lost 4 bases and J lost 4 bases. The CDR3 is 17 residues long. Germline CDR1 reads SGHRS; CDR2 reads YFSETQ. The CDR3 DNA, read in part, is TGCGCCAGCAGCGGATCCCGTACGGGACAGGGGCGCACTGAA. This translates into CASSGSRTGQGRTE. The CDR3 in full is CASSGSRTGQGRTEAFF.

The sample holds many counts of this clone. Sequencing ends 3 residues short of the CDR3 end; the germline J gene provides the rest. J is TRBJ2-5 and V is TRBV10-1; D might be TRBD1 (7 bases). CDR3 length: 14 residues. The germline CDR1 and CDR2 sequences are WNHNN and SYGVQD (reference sequence). Trimming took off 2 bases at V and 7 bases at J, with 14 bases between the two ends. CDR3: CASSEEQGGVTQYF. The CDR3 DNA, read in part, is TGCGCCAGCAGTGAGGAGCAGGGGGGTGTGACC.

The sample holds many counts of this clone. The read stops 3 residues short of the end of the CDR3; the missing end is completed from the germline J gene. The V and J genes are TRBV5-1 and TRBJ1-2, with D perhaps TRBD1 (5 bases). Trimming removed 0 bases from V and 0 bases from J, with 9 bases in between. This CDR3 contains 15 residues. The germline CDR1 and CDR2 sequences are SGHRS and YFSETQ. CDR3 sequence reads: CASSLDGATNYGYTF. The DNA read from the CDR3 is TGCGCCAGCAGCTTGGATGGGGCAACTAACTATGGC.

This clone has ten or more counts. The read halts 3 residues ahead of the CDR3 end, with the missing end drawn from the germline J gene. The chain employs TRBV2 and TRBJ1-5; D might be TRBD1 (6 bases). The CDR3 runs to 12 residues. Germline CDR1 SNHLY, CDR2 FYNNEI. Trimming cost V 8 bases and J 7 bases, with 12 bases left between them. The CDR3: CASGGMGQPQHF. CDR3 DNA (partial): TGTGCCAGCGGGGGCATGGGGCAGCCC. The full variable domain, in which reference TRBV2 and TRBJ1-5 provide the parts outside the CDR3, is EPEVTQTPSHQVTQMGQEVILRCVPISNHLYFYWYRQILGQKVEFLVSFYNNEISEKSEIFDDQFSVERPDGSNFTLKIRSTKLEDSAMYFCASGGMGQPQHFGDGTRLSIL.

This clone was seen at least ten times. The CDR3 end lies 3 residues beyond the end of the read and is filled in from the germline J gene. The chain couples TRBV6-2 or TRBV6-3 to TRBJ1-1; 9 nucleotides agree with TRBD1. V dropped 7 bases and J dropped 3; count of bases not matched to a gene: 6. There are 14 residues in the CDR3. Germline V gene lookup returns CDR1 MNHEY and CDR2 SVGEGT. The sequenced CDR3 bases are TGTGCCAGCAATCTACAGGGGGCTTACACTGAA. It encodes CASNLQGAYTE. In full, the CDR3 is CASNLQGAYTEAFF.

This clone was seen many times. The read falls 3 residues short of the CDR3 end, and the missing part is taken from the germline J gene. The chain combines TRBV2 with TRBJ2-2, with 8 nucleotides matching TRBD1. J gave up 5 bases and V 5 bases, and 7 bases lay outside the gene matches. The CDR3 loop spans 15 amino acids. The germline CDR1 and CDR2 sequences are SNHLY and FYNNEI. The DNA read from the CDR3 is TGTGCCAGCAGTCGTCAGGGGGCGCGAACCGGGGAG. This codes for CASSRQGARTGE. The CDR3, in full, reads CASSRQGARTGELFF.

There are many counts of this clone. The CDR3 end falls 3 residues outside the read, so it is completed with the germline J gene. The chain uses TRBV20-1 and TRBJ1-3, with unresolved D. The ends were cut back, 5 bases at V and 2 bases at J, with 16 bases in the middle. CDR1 and CDR2 from the germline V gene are DFQATT and SNEGSKA (reference sequence). The CDR3 length is 15 residues. CDR3 bases read: TGCAGTGCTGTAACCCAGGCGGGAACTGGAAACACC. Encoded protein: CSAVTQAGTGNT. From start to end, the CDR3 is CSAVTQAGTGNTIYF.

This clone showed up many times. The missing CDR3 end, 3 residues past where the read stops, is filled in from the germline J gene. This chain connects TRBV7-6 to TRBJ2-3; the match to TRBD2 covers 7 bases. The germline CDR1 and CDR2 sequences are SGHVS and FNYEAQ. The CDR3 contains 17 residues. J lost 2 bases, V lost 4 bases, and 12 bases had no gene match. Partial CDR3 DNA: TGTGCCAGCAGCTCCCTGAAAGCGGGGCGCCACACAGATACG. As protein: CASSSLKAGRHTDT. The entire CDR3 sequence reads CASSSLKAGRHTDTQYF.

This clone has a count of ten or more. The read terminates 3 residues ahead of where the CDR3 ends, so the germline J gene completes it. V gene TRBV19 combines with J gene TRBJ2-1; D is undetermined. This CDR3 spans 13 amino acids. Germline-derived CDR1 and CDR2 are LNHDA and SQIVND (reference sequence). With 6 bases removed from V and 5 bases from J, the gap between germline ends came to 11 bases. The DNA read from the CDR3 is TGTGCCAGTAGCCGAAACAGAGACAATGAG. Translated: CASSRNRDNE. The whole CDR3 protein reads CASSRNRDNEQFF.